This TCR beta chain was recorded in a study of cytotoxic CD8 clonotypes in ibrutinib-treated CLL. Investigators sought sequencing depths of between 1 in 200,000 and 1 in 1 million T cells. Clones were sequenced by immunoSEQ multiplex PCR, and TCRdb holds only the in-frame ones, with some missing. Counted here are roughly 45,000 clones, under 80% occurring once; the ten biggest clones make up 20% to 25%. Study-level findings and limits: Baseline clonality was higher than in age-matched healthy donors and moved in step with circulating CD8+ T-cell counts. On treatment, the uncommon public clonotypes contracted or remained stable.

This clone was seen at least ten times. Its antigen is undetermined. This receptor was obtained from a human donor with chronic lymphocytic leukemia. Sequencing used PBMCs, obtained after 24 months of ibrutinib treatment.

CDR3 DNA: TGCGCCAGCAGCTTGGATATCGCAGATACGCAGTATTTT. This sequence encodes CASSLDIADTQYF. The chain joins TRBV5-1 to TRBJ2-3; D unclear. The CDR3 has 13 residues. Germline V gene sequence: CDR1 SGHRS, CDR2 YFSETQ. Deletions cut 0 bases from V and 4 bases from J, with 6 bases between.